This TCR beta chain was sequenced in a study of cytomegalovirus exposure and HLA in healthy donors. Libraries were prepared by immunoSEQ multiplex PCR; TCRdb keeps only in-frame clonotypes and omits some of them. The sample lists approximately 70,000 clones, about 95% seen once, with about 0.93% in the top ten. Germline CDR1 and CDR2: LNHDA and SQIVND (reference sequence). V lost 4 bases and J lost 1, with 14 bases in between. CDR3 length: 15 residues. The source is a woman aged 18-29 years in good health and CMV-seronegative. J is TRBJ2-7 and V is TRBV19, with a tentative D call TRBD2 (6 bases). The sample was PBMCs. DNA of the CDR3: TGTGCCAGTAGTACCGGCGGGATGGGGTCCTACGAGCAGTACTTC. Amino acid sequence: CASSTGGMGSYEQYF.